This TCR beta chain originates from a study of T cells in Graves' hyperthyroidism and ophthalmopathy. Study overall: Peripheral blood was acquired at first diagnosis, ahead of any therapy whatsoever. Regarding the study as a whole: The majority of expanded thyroid clonotypes above 0.001 also appeared in blood.

TCR beta CDR3 region amplification was performed from RNA transcripts. First-round RT-PCR with HTBI primers amplified the TCR CDR3 region. TCRdb re-called the multiplex PCR reads through MiXCR, storing one row per CDR3 protein. The sample has more than 650,000 distinct CDR3 sequences, about 15% seen once; the top ten hold roughly 10%. Germline V gene sequence: CDR1 SGHRS, CDR2 YFSETQ. The V gene end was trimmed by 4 bases and the J gene end by 0 bases; junction bases not matched to a gene: 4. The length of the CDR3 is 15 residues. On this clonotype: Its target is not known.

With a duration under 2 months, the hyperthyroidism was newly diagnosed in patients aged 18 to 65. The TCR originated in a woman aged 18 to 35 with Graves' hyperthyroidism. Sequencing input: blood. This chain links TRBV5-1 with TRBJ2-7; 10 nucleotides agree with TRBD1. The CDR3 DNA reads TGCGCCAGCAGCGAGGACAGGGGGAGCTCCTACGAGCAGTACTTC. Amino acids: CASSEDRGSSYEQYF. The complete variable domain, with remaining parts taken from reference TRBV5-1 and TRBJ2-7, reads KAGVTQTPRYLIKTRGQQVTLSCSPISGHRSVSWYQQTPGQGLQFLFEYFSETQRNKGNFPGRFSGRQFSNSRSEMNVSTLELGDSALYLCASSEDRGSSYEQYFGPGTRLTVT.